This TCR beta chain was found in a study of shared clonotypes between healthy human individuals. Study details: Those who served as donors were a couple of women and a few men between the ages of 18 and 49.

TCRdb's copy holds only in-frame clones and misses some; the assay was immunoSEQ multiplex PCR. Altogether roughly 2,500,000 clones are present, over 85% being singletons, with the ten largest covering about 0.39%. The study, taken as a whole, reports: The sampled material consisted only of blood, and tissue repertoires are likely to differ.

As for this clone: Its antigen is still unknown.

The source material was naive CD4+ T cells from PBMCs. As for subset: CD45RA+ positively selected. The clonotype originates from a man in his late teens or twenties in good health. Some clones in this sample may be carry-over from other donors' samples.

The CDR3 sequence is CASSLIGFEGYTF. CDR3 in DNA: TGTGCCAGCAGCTTAATCGGATTCGAGGGCTACACCTTC. The rearrangement links TRBV7-3 to TRBJ1-2, with no clear D. There are 13 residues in the CDR3. Germline CDR1 and CDR2: SGHTA and FQGTGA. V lost 1 base and J lost 8, with 11 bases in between.